This entry lists 25 T cell receptor beta chains sequenced from one sample in a study of blood T cell repertoires in COVID-19 (dated by TCRdb to 2020 to 2021). The library came from the immunoSEQ multiplex PCR assay. This is the immuneACCESS table as TCRdb keeps it, with only in-frame sequences that have V and J called. A part of the clones is gone; compared with another copy, unresolved V genes explain less than half, and the rest is unexplained. The sample yields about 250,000 clones; approximately 90% were counted once. 3% to 3.5% of the sample is held by the ten biggest clonotypes. Specimen: peripheral blood. Receptor source: a man aged 18 to 30 with active or convalescent COVID-19.

The chain has TRBV18 and TRBJ2-5; tentative D call: TRBD1 (6 bases). Germline-derived CDR1 and CDR2 are KGHSH and LQKENI. This CDR3 spans 14 amino acids. Trimming removed 5 bases from V and 1 base from J, with 11 bases in between. CDR3 in amino acids: CASSSDSRQETQYF. The CDR3 nucleotides read TGTGCCAGCTCATCGGACAGCCGCCAAGAGACCCAGTACTTC.

The V gene is TRBV5-6, the J gene TRBJ1-1, with D unresolved. The germline V gene encodes CDR1 SGHDT and CDR2 YYEEEE. CDR3 length: 15 amino acids. The V and J ends lost 0 bases and 0 bases respectively, with 9 bases between them. As DNA, the CDR3 is TGTGCCAGCAGCTTGGTAGATTTTATGAACACTGAAGCTTTCTTT. Translating it yields CASSLVDFMNTEAFF. The full variable domain, rest sourced from reference TRBV5-6 and TRBJ1-1, is DAGVTQSPTHLIKTRGQQVTLRCSPKSGHDTVSWYQQALGQGPQFIFQYYEEEERQRGNFPDRFSGHQFPNYSSELNVNALLLGDSALYLCASSLVDFMNTEAFFGQGTRLTVV.

The rearrangement uses TRBV5-1 and TRBJ2-3; TRBD1 agrees at 8 bases. The CDR3 length is 17 residues. The J segment lost 3 bases and the V segment lost 4 bases, leaving 13 bases of the junction unmatched. Germline loops: CDR1 SGHRS, CDR2 YFSETQ. The DNA of the CDR3 is TGCGCCAGCAGCGCGGACAGGACAGGGATAATTACAGATACGCAGTATTTT. It translates to CASSADRTGIITDTQYF.

The chain has TRBV30 and TRBJ1-4; perhaps TRBD1 as D (6 bases). The CDR3 runs to 15 residues. V gave up 0 bases and J gave up 3 bases, with 11 bases separating them. The V gene's germline CDR1 is GTSNPN and CDR2 SVGIG (reference sequence). DNA for the CDR3: TGTGCCTGGAGTGTACCCGGGACACCTAATGAAAAACTGTTTTTT. Translation: CAWSVPGTPNEKLFF.

In its sample, this clone was seen once. The rearrangement joins TRBV7-3 to TRBJ1-6, with D unresolved. V was clipped by 3 bases and J by 13 bases, with 13 bases between them. CDR1 is SGHTA and CDR2 is FQGTGA in the germline V gene. The CDR3 length is 13 residues. In nucleotides, the CDR3 is TGTGCCAGCAGCTTGATGAGGGAGTGGCCCCTCCACTTT. This translates into CASSLMREWPLHF.

The chain carries TRBV7-8 and TRBJ1-4, with 8 bases lining up with TRBD1. The CDR3 is 15 residues long. The ends lost 5 bases at V and 2 bases at J; junction bases unmatched: 4. Germline V lookup: CDR1 SGHVS, CDR2 FQNEAQ. CDR3 sequence reads: CASSDRTGTNEKLFF. CDR3 in DNA: TGTGCCAGCAGCGATAGGACAGGGACTAATGAAAAACTGTTTTTT.

V is TRBV28 and J is TRBJ1-1; the match to TRBD1 covers 10 bases. V shed 6 bases and J 5 bases; nucleotides not matched to a gene: 12. The CDR3 sequence is 16 residues long. Germline CDR1 MDHEN, CDR2 SYDVKM. The CDR3 nucleotides read TGTGCCAGCAGACCGCTAGGGACAGGGGTCAAAACTGAAGCTTTCTTT. Translated: CASRPLGTGVKTEAFF. The full variable domain, rest sourced from reference TRBV28 and TRBJ1-1, is DVKVTQSSRYLVKRTGEKVFLECVQDMDHENMFWYRQDPGLGLRLIYFSYDVKMKEKGDIPEGYSVSREKKERFSLILESASTNQTSMYLCASRPLGTGVKTEAFFGQGTRLTVV.

This clone was recorded only once. The genes are TRBV9 and TRBJ2-7; a weak D match, TRBD2 (6 bases). The CDR3 totals 13 residues. Germline CDR1 SGDLS, CDR2 YYNGEE. V was trimmed by 3 bases and J by 5 bases, leaving 12 bases between them. As DNA, the CDR3 is TGTGCCAGCAGCGGACTAGATCCCCACGAGCAGTACTTC. Encoded protein: CASSGLDPHEQYF.

The chain recombines TRBV10-3 with TRBJ1-2, with D unresolved. CDR3 length: 15 amino acids. V lost 0 bases and J lost 1, with 9 bases in between. In germline, CDR1 is ENHRY, CDR2 SYGVKD. CDR3 protein: CAISESVSGNYGYTF. CDR3 DNA: TGTGCCATCAGTGAGTCAGTCTCGGGTAACTATGGCTACACCTTC.

The gene calls are TRBV18 and TRBJ1-1; D is unresolved. The CDR3 extends over 15 amino acids. V dropped 1 base and J dropped 2 bases, with 11 bases sitting between them. CDR1 is KGHSH, CDR2 LQKENI, per germline. The CDR3 DNA reads as TGTGCCAGCTCACCACGGGCAGGCCCAAACACTGAAGCTTTCTTT. It is translated as CASSPRAGPNTEAFF.

This clone was counted between two and nine times. V and J are TRBV7-9 and TRBJ2-2; the D gene is possibly TRBD1 (6 bases). CDR3 length equals 16 residues. Looked up from germline, CDR1 is SEHNR and CDR2 is FQNEAQ (reference sequence). The germline V and J ends were trimmed by 0 bases and 2 bases, with 10 bases remaining between them. Here the CDR3 reads CASSLAGGVNTGELFF. The CDR3, as DNA: TGTGCCAGCAGCTTAGCAGGGGGTGTAAACACCGGGGAGCTGTTTTTT.

The chain employs TRBV10-1 and TRBJ2-5; TRBD1 agrees at 7 bases. The CDR3 is 15 residues long. Trimming took 3 bases from V and 3 from J; bases not matched to a gene: 7. Germline CDR1 is WNHNN and CDR2 is SYGVQD (reference sequence). The CDR3 sequence is CASSDSRGREETQYF. The CDR3 DNA sequence: TGCGCCAGCAGTGATAGTAGGGGGCGGGAAGAGACCCAGTACTTC.

V and J are TRBV7-3 and TRBJ1-1, with no clear D. Germline V gene lookup returns CDR1 SGHTA and CDR2 FQGTGA. The CDR3 length is 16 residues. V lost 5 bases to trimming and J lost 4 bases, with 20 bases between them. The CDR3 here is CASSQGRTDGITEAFF. In nucleotides, the CDR3 is TGTGCCAGCAGCCAAGGGAGGACGGATGGGATCACTGAAGCTTTCTTT.

The CDR3 is CASSPDRPGMNTEAFF. The CDR3 bases are TGTGCCAGCAGTCCTGACAGGCCCGGGATGAACACTGAAGCTTTCTTT. The gene calls are TRBV6-4 and TRBJ1-1; maybe TRBD1 (6 bases). The CDR3 is 16 amino acids. Trimming left V 5 bases short and J 0 bases short, with 16 bases between. Germline V CDR1 and CDR2: MRHNA, SNTAGT.

The V call is TRBV2, the J call TRBJ2-3; 7 bases map to TRBD1. Germline V gene lookup returns CDR1 SNHLY and CDR2 FYNNEI. V shed 10 bases, J shed 0 bases, and the junction held 7 bases outside the gene matches. This CDR3 has 14 residues. The CDR3 DNA sequence: TGTGCCACCTCGGACAGGACCAGCACAGATACGCAGTATTTT. This sequence encodes CATSDRTSTDTQYF.

The chain couples TRBV10-3 to TRBJ2-7, with 15 bases identical to TRBD2. The CDR3 contains 15 residues. J was trimmed by 7 bases and V by 6 bases; bases with no gene match: 7. Germline values: CDR1 ENHRY, CDR2 SYGVKD. The chain's CDR3 is CAIRGTSGRMGEQYF. CDR3 bases: TGTGCCATCAGGGGGACTAGCGGGAGGATGGGGGAGCAGTACTTC.

This clone was recorded a few times. The J gene is TRBJ2-1, the V gene TRBV5-4; 7 bases map to TRBD2. This CDR3 is 15 amino acids long. Germline loops: CDR1 SGHNT, CDR2 YYREEE (reference sequence). V gave up 2 bases and J gave up 1 base; unmatched junction bases: 3. In nucleotides, the CDR3 is TGTGCCAGCAGCTTAGCTAGCGGTTCCTACAATGAGCAGTTCTTC. It codes for CASSLASGSYNEQFF.

CDR3 sequence: CASSLSGVVVEKLFF. In DNA, the CDR3 is TGTGCCAGCAGTTTATCAGGGGTAGTGGTTGAAAAACTGTTTTTT. The chain combines TRBV27 with TRBJ1-4; weak D call: TRBD1 (5 bases). V was pared by 0 bases and J by 7 bases, with 12 bases between. CDR3 length equals 15 residues. Germline CDR1 reads MNHEY; CDR2 reads SMNVEV (reference sequence).

This clone was seen just once. For the CDR3, the DNA is TGCGCCAGCAGCCCGACAGGGGGCCATAATTCACCCCTCCACTTT. It codes for CASSPTGGHNSPLHF. This chain joins TRBV5-1 and TRBJ1-6; 10 nucleotides line up with TRBD1. After removal of 4 bases from V and 5 bases from J, the junction contained 3 bases not matched to a gene. This CDR3 region has 15 residues. From germline, CDR1 is SGHRS and CDR2 YFSETQ.

The rearrangement joins TRBV6-5 to TRBJ1-3, with D tentatively TRBD1 (6 bases). The CDR3 has 16 residues. Germline CDR1 MNHEY, CDR2 SVGAGI. Trimming shortened V by 4 bases and J by 0 bases, and 13 bases separated the two germline ends. The CDR3 reads CASSFRTGFSGNTIYF. CDR3 sequence (DNA): TGTGCCAGCAGTTTCCGAACAGGGTTCTCTGGAAACACCATATATTTT.

The genes are TRBV7-2 and TRBJ1-2, with D tentatively TRBD1 (6 bases). V dropped 5 bases and J dropped 2 bases, with 12 bases sitting between them. CDR1 SGHTA and CDR2 FQGNSA come from the germline V gene. The CDR3 runs 14 residues. The CDR3 sequence: CASSRGGGNYGYTF. DNA for the CDR3: TGTGCCAGCAGCAGGGGGGGCGGAAACTATGGCTACACCTTC.

A single count supports this clone. The chain employs TRBV19 and TRBJ2-3, with 11 nucleotides matching TRBD2. Losses at the gene ends were 10 bases for V and 6 bases for J; bases not matched to a gene: 15. Germline lookup yields CDR1 LNHDA and CDR2 SQIVND (reference sequence). The CDR3 is 16 residues long. CDR3 amino acids: CATSGTSGSFGDTQYF. CDR3 nucleotide sequence: TGTGCCACTTCCGGGACTAGCGGATCCTTCGGGGATACGCAGTATTTT. Combining the CDR3 with reference TRBV19 and TRBJ2-3 gives the whole variable domain DGGITQSPKYLFRKEGQNVTLSCEQNLNHDAMYWYRQDPGQGLRLIYYSQIVNDFQKGDIAEGYSVSREKKESFPLTVTSAQKNPTAFYLCATSGTSGSFGDTQYFGPGTRLTVL.

J is TRBJ1-2 and V is TRBV28; a weak D match, TRBD1 (5 bases). Deletions cut 6 bases from V and 4 bases from J, with 12 bases between. The length of the CDR3 is 13 residues. The germline V gene encodes CDR1 MDHEN and CDR2 SYDVKM. The CDR3 coding sequence is TGTGCCAGCAGAGTCCAGGGCCCCTATGGCTACACCTTC. Translation: CASRVQGPYGYTF.

The chain carries TRBV7-9 and TRBJ2-1, with TRBD2 identical over 9 bases. The germline gives CDR1 SEHNR, CDR2 FQNEAQ (reference sequence). The CDR3 spans 15 residues. The junction had 10 bases not matched to a gene; V was cut back by 6 bases and J by 7 bases. DNA for the CDR3: TGTGCCAGCAGATCTAGCGGGAAGTACCAGAATGAGCAGTTCTTC. Its protein product is CASRSSGKYQNEQFF.

This sequence joins TRBV7-9 and TRBJ2-1, with 13 bases that match TRBD2. CDR3 length equals 14 residues. Per germline, CDR1 SEHNR and CDR2 FQNEAQ (reference sequence). Trimming at V came to 8 bases and at J to 8 bases, leaving 6 bases not matched to a gene. The CDR3 DNA is TGTGCCAGCGACATAGGACTAGCGGGAGATGAGCAGTTCTTC. It yields the protein CASDIGLAGDEQFF.